The clone carrying this TCR beta chain appeared a few times. One end of the junction varies from germline; a read error may be responsible. Researchers ran the PCR with 60 Vbeta and 13 Jbeta primers. The table came from immunoSEQ multiplex PCR; TCRdb's copy has only in-frame clones and leaves some out. The sample contains about 97,000 clones, about 69% of which appear only once. This sample was taken from a study of cytomegalovirus exposure and HLA in healthy donors. CDR1 and CDR2 (germline): SGHNT, YYREEE (reference sequence). The CDR3 spans 13 residues. Sequencing was performed on PBMCs. This TCR came from a human donor in good health. The J gene is TRBJ1-2, the V gene TRBV5-4, with D tentatively TRBD1 (5 bases). Here the CDR3 reads CASSLGKGWGYNF. The CDR3 nucleotides are TGTGCCAGCAGCTTGGGTAAGGGTTGGGGCTACAACTTC. The full variable domain, its missing parts supplied by reference TRBV5-4 and TRBJ1-2, is ETGVTQSPTHLIKTRGQQVTLRCSSQSGHNTVSWYQQALGQGPQFIFQYYREEENGRGNFPPRFSGLQFPNYSSELNVNALELDDSALYLCASSLGKGWGYNFGSGTRLTVV.